The entry that follows covers one T cell receptor (beta chain) sequence. Its antigen remains unknown. The data derive from a study of cytomegalovirus exposure and HLA in healthy donors. Study-wide background: Genotyping showed 70% to 90% of 398 donors falling in the Caucasian-associated ancestry cluster.

General observations from the study: Overall, 164 TCR beta chains were annotated as cytomegalovirus-associated.

This CDR3 has 14 residues. V was cut by 4 bases and J by 2 bases, with 12 bases left in between. Germline V gene lookup returns CDR1 SGHRS and CDR2 YFSETQ. The PCR made use of 60 Vbeta and 13 Jbeta primers. The data were produced by immunoSEQ multiplex PCR, yet TCRdb's version contains in-frame clones alone and is incomplete. Seen here are about 230,000 clones, more than 75% observed once, and the top ten hold 1.3%. The J gene is TRBJ1-1, the V gene TRBV5-1; no firm D call. The clonotype was recovered from a human donor in good health. Input material: PBMCs. CDR3 sequence reads: CASSPLEVNTEAFF. For the CDR3, the DNA is TGCGCCAGCAGCCCGTTGGAGGTCAACACTGAAGCTTTCTTT.